Sequencing of this T cell receptor (beta chain) was carried out in a study of blood T cell repertoires in COVID-19. About the study: Donors in the United States, Italy and Spain gave samples during acute or convalescent COVID-19. The cDNA or gDNA used as material had been derived from T cells, B-cell-depleted T cells, or PBMCs.

The CDR3 has 15 residues. Trimming left V 3 bases short and J 0 bases short, with 10 bases between. The V gene's germline CDR1 is SGHRS and CDR2 YFSETQ. Per the original methods: Reference gene primer amplification yielded estimated nucleated cell counts. The table came from immunoSEQ multiplex PCR; TCRdb's copy has only in-frame clones and leaves some out. V and J calls and clone size come straight from that table; D and trimming were deduced from the DNA. The sample shows approximately 97,000 clones, 75% to 95% of them seen only once. This TCR came from a man between 18 and 29 years old with acute or convalescent COVID-19. Sequences were obtained from peripheral blood. The chain uses TRBV5-1 and TRBJ1-3, with TRBD1 as a possible D gene (6 bases). As DNA, the CDR3 is TGCGCCAGCAGCTCCTTAGGGGGCTCTGGAAACACCATATATTTT. Its protein product is CASSSLGGSGNTIYF.